Listed below are T cell receptor beta chains from one sample, sequenced in a study of OX40 agonist ivuxolimab in advanced cancers. Generated by immunoSEQ multiplex PCR, the TCRdb table keeps only in-frame clones and is missing some. The sample has 50,000 to 65,000 clones; about 89% are singletons. The sample in question was CD4+ or CD8+ T cells sorted from blood, obtained in a trial of the OX40 agonist ivuxolimab. These receptors all stem from an adult with an advanced solid tumor such as melanoma, head and neck, liver or kidney cancer. The CDR3 runs from the conserved cysteine through the conserved F or W. Fields, in order: CDR3 DNA, CDR3 protein, J gene, V gene, D gene, clone size. The D gene is left open where the match is weak. Clone size appears in some rows only: once, few, many, or a class for an expanded clone.

TGTGCCAGCTCACCCAGGGGGCAGGAGAACACTGAAGCTTTCTTT	CASSPRGQENTEAFF	TRBJ1-1	TRBV18	TRBD1	.
TGTGCCAGTAGCCCCCTCCCAACATCCGATGAGCAGTTCTTC	CASSPLPTSDEQFF	TRBJ2-1	TRBV19	.	.
TGTGCCAGCAGTCCCGGTTTGGGGACAAAGCATTTT	CASSPGLGTKHF	TRBJ1-5	TRBV2	.	.
TGTGCCAGCAGCTTACGAAGCAATCAGCCCCAGCATTTT	CASSLRSNQPQHF	TRBJ1-5	TRBV7-8	.	.
TGCGCCAGCAGCTTGGGACAGGGGGTTCCGACGGGCGATACGCAGTATTTT	CASSLGQGVPTGDTQYF	TRBJ2-3	TRBV5-1	TRBD1	few
TGTGCCAGCAGGCGTGGGACACGCAACACTGAAGCTTTCTTT	CASRRGTRNTEAFF	TRBJ1-1	TRBV6-1	.	.
TGTGCCAGCAGCCTCCGGCCTTGGGGGGGTGAAAAACTGTTTTTT	CASSLRPWGGEKLFF	TRBJ1-4	TRBV7-9	.	few
TGTGCCAGCAGTTACGGCGGGGAAAGCTCCTACGAGCAGTACTTC	CASSYGGESSYEQYF	TRBJ2-7	TRBV6-5	.	.
TGTGCCAGCAGCCGAGACAGTTACAATGAGCAGTTCTTC	CASSRDSYNEQFF	TRBJ2-1	TRBV5-4	.	.
TGTGCCAGCAGCCAGGGGACAGGGGGAAAACTGTTTTTT	CASSQGTGGKLFF	TRBJ1-4	TRBV7-9	TRBD1	.
TGTGCCTGGAGCGGGACGGTTCGCTACGAGCAGTACTTC	CAWSGTVRYEQYF	TRBJ2-7	TRBV30	.	.
TGTGCCAGCAGTTTACAGGGGCTGGGCGGGGAAAAACTGTTTTTT	CASSLQGLGGEKLFF	TRBJ1-4	TRBV28	.	.
TGCGCCAGCAGATCGGACAGCTCTAATGAAAAACTGTTTTTT	CASRSDSSNEKLFF	TRBJ1-4	TRBV5-1	.	.
TGCAGTGCTATAGGGACAGCCGAAGCTTTCTTT	CSAIGTAEAFF	TRBJ1-1	TRBV20-1	TRBD1	.
TGCAGCGTTGAGGTTTCTCAGGGGGGAAGAGGCTTGGGAAAACTGTTTTTT	CSVEVSQGGRGLGKLFF	TRBJ1-4	TRBV29-1	TRBD1	.
TGTGCCAGCAGCTCAGGGACAACCTCTAGCACAGATACGCAGTATTTT	CASSSGTTSSTDTQYF	TRBJ2-3	TRBV9	.	.
TGTGCCAGCAGTGCGCGGGACAGGGGAATAGGGGAGCTGTTTTTT	CASSARDRGIGELFF	TRBJ2-2	TRBV6-1	TRBD1	.
TGTGCCAGCAGCTTGCGGGCCTACAATGAGCAGTTCTTC	CASSLRAYNEQFF	TRBJ2-1	TRBV5-5	.	.
TGTGCCAGCAGCTTCACCTCAGGGAGCACTGAAGCTTTCTTT	CASSFTSGSTEAFF	TRBJ1-1	TRBV7-2	.	.
TGTGCCAGCAGCTTATATCAGGGGGCGCGTGAGCAGTACTTC	CASSLYQGAREQYF	TRBJ2-7	TRBV7-6	TRBD1	.
TGTGCCAGCAGCCAAGATTTGCAGGGAATGCGTGAGCAGTTCTTC	CASSQDLQGMREQFF	TRBJ2-1	TRBV4-2	.	few
TGTGCCTGGAGCGCCAATGCGGTCGGGGGGGAGCTGTTTTTT	CAWSANAVGGELFF	TRBJ2-2	TRBV30	.	.
TGTGCCAGCAGCCAGGGGGCGGGAGGGACTAATGAAAAACTGTTTTTT	CASSQGAGGTNEKLFF	TRBJ1-4	TRBV4-2	.	.
TGTGCCTGGAGTGTACGGGGGAGGGGGGCGAGAGATACGCAGTATTTT	CAWSVRGRGARDTQYF	TRBJ2-3	TRBV30	.	.